This T cell receptor beta chain was sequenced during a study of blood T cell repertoires in COVID-19. Background on the study: Acute and convalescent COVID-19 samples came from the United States, Italy and Spain. T cells, B-cell-depleted T cells, or PBMCs provided the cDNA or gDNA that served as material.

Germline CDR1 and CDR2: LGHNA and YNFKEQ. The CDR3 has 14 residues. J lost 8 bases, V lost 3 bases, and 7 bases had no gene match. How the authors handled the data: For nucleated cells, counts were estimated from reference gene primer amplification. Using immunoSEQ multiplex PCR, the repertoire was profiled, and TCRdb retains in-frame clones only, with some absent. The DNA was the basis for D and trimming; V, J and clone size are from that table. Of about 210,000 clones listed, approximately 84% are singletons. Material for sequencing was peripheral blood. J is TRBJ1-1 and V is TRBV4-2, with 9 bases that match TRBD1. The TCR originated in a woman aged 45-65 years with active or convalescent COVID-19. The CDR3, as DNA: TGTGCCAGCAGCCATGGGGGACAGGGTGGAGAAGCTTTCTTT. It yields the protein CASSHGGQGGEAFF.